What follows is one T cell receptor beta chain and its context. No antigen is known for it. Base qualities were left out, and no much larger clone turns up one base away. Per the germline V gene, SGHTA is the CDR1 and FQGTGA is the CDR2. The germline V end is reduced by 6 bases and the J end by 2 bases; junction bases left unmatched: 5. The CDR3 sequence holds 15 residues, the cysteine and phenylalanine included. CDR3 DNA is the only sequence kept; it has 45 bases, read in frame from the first base. Using the immunoSEQ v4 bias-controlled multiplex PCR assay, run blinded to group allocation, TCR-beta CDR3 regions were amplified from genomic DNA. Reference gene primers were added alongside TCR-beta primers to estimate nucleated cell and T cell quantities per sample. Sequencing of the libraries was performed on an Illumina MiSeq with a 100-cycle paired-end protocol. The published analysis was carried out like this. Diversity and richness were calculated in immunoSEQ Analyzer software; richness by iChao1, clonality based on Pielou evenness and Shannon diversity (0-1, higher means less diverse). CDR3 amino acid sequences together with V/J genes were queried against VDJdb for CMV, EBV and influenza A specificities, with confidence 3 and substitution 2 applied. The Morisita-Horn index was used to assess TCR-beta amino acid clonotype overlap between villitis of unknown etiology, infectious villitis and control repertoires. Entries here come from immuneACCESS through TCRdb and include only in-frame sequences with V and J called. Some clones fail to appear in such tables; in the studies checked, an unresolved V gene covers under half of the shortfall, and the cause of the remainder is unknown. The V and J calls and the clone size are those of that table, but D and trimming were determined from the DNA. The sample table holds about 3,200 clones, of which about 75% were seen once. Of the sample, under 20% falls within the top ten clones.

The data were obtained in a study of T cells in placental villitis. A note on the overall study: The study compared placental TCR-beta repertoires across villitis of unknown etiology, gestational-age-matched unaffected controls, and infectious villitis to test an allograft-versus-infection hypothesis.

The five infectious villitis placentae, four with confirmed cytomegalovirus and one with Toxoplasma gondii, were included without being matched to the other groups. Mothers with infectious villitis were younger, had smaller fetuses, and delivered preterm or experienced intrauterine demise in a couple of cases. After delivery, the placentae were collected and evaluated both grossly and histologically, and only then was archival tissue selected. Five 10-micron scrolls were cut from each FFPE block, and DNA was then isolated using the AllPrep DNA/RNA FFPE Tissue kit. DNA concentration and purity were evaluated by NanoDrop, whereas RNA quality was assessed on a Bioanalyzer. Points the paper makes about the study in general: CMV-specific clone frequencies were higher in infectious CMV cases than in villitis of unknown etiology (0.011 vs 0.001), and the villitis of unknown etiology frequencies did not differ from those of controls. With bulk tissue sequencing, helper, regulatory or cytotoxic T cells could not be distinguished, nor could maternal versus fetal T cells, and gamma-delta receptors were excluded. Paraffin blocks contained small amounts of decidua, so some captured T cells, especially in controls, may have been decidual rather than villous infiltrates.

The sequenced sample consisted of placental tissue containing maternal and fetal cells. This clonotype originated in a human patient with infectious villitis; the placental T cells may come from both mother and fetus. The chain is assembled from TRBV7-3 and TRBJ2-1, with TRBD2 identical over 9 junction bases. The bases are TGTGCCAGCAGAAGCGGGGGGACTACCTACAATGAGCAGTTCTTC. It encodes CASRSGGTTYNEQFF.